A single sample gave rise to the 12 T cell receptor beta chains below, sequenced in a study of blood T cell repertoires in COVID-19. Repertoires were generated with immunoSEQ multiplex PCR, while TCRdb's copy carries only in-frame clones and drops some. Of some 360,000 clones detected, 88% appear once; the ten largest clones hold approximately 1%. The specimen was PBMCs or T cells enriched from blood (not recorded which). The receptors shown here come from a woman in her 30s who had been exposed to COVID-19.

The CDR3 region is CASSRDSSNQPQHF. The DNA for the CDR3 is TGTGCCAGTAGTAGGGACAGCTCTAATCAGCCCCAGCATTTT. V is TRBV19 and J is TRBJ1-5, with 7 bases identical to TRBD1. With V trimmed by 4 bases and J by 4 bases, 4 bases remained unmatched. CDR1 and CDR2 (germline): LNHDA, SQIVND (reference sequence). This CDR3 contains 14 residues.

This CDR3 reads CASSQELTSGNEQFF. The CDR3 nucleotides read TGTGCCAGCAGCCAAGAGCTGACTAGCGGCAATGAGCAGTTCTTC. The chain uses TRBV3-1 (or the pseudogene TRBV3-2) and TRBJ2-1; TRBD2 agrees at 9 bases. The germline V gene has CDR1 LGHDT and CDR2 YNNKEL (reference sequence). V lost 0 bases, J lost 6 bases, and 3 bases stayed unmatched. The CDR3 length is 15 residues.

This chain joins TRBV6-5 and TRBJ1-6, with D maybe TRBD1 (6 bases). Germline CDR1 is MNHEY and CDR2 is SVGAGI. Trimming removed 6 bases at V and 10 bases at J, with 19 bases between. CDR3 length: 15 residues. CDR3 in DNA: TGTGCCAGCAGGCATAAACAGGGTTTCAACTCACCCCTCCACTTT. It specifies CASRHKQGFNSPLHF.

This chain connects TRBV6-4 to TRBJ1-2; 7 nucleotides line up with TRBD1. V shed 3 bases, J shed 5 bases, and the junction held 9 bases outside the gene matches. The germline CDR1 and CDR2 sequences are MRHNA and SNTAGT. CDR3 length: 15 amino acids. The CDR3: CASSDRPGQKYGYTF. The DNA of the CDR3 is TGTGCCAGCAGTGATCGTCCGGGACAGAAATATGGCTACACCTTC.

The chain uses TRBV19 and TRBJ2-1; TRBD2 matches at 10 bases. Looked up from germline, CDR1 is LNHDA and CDR2 is SQIVND (reference sequence). The ends lost 10 bases at V and 0 bases at J; junction bases unmatched: 9. This CDR3 contains 16 residues. CDR3 bases: TGTGCCAACGGACTAGCGGTTCTTAGCTCCTACAATGAGCAGTTCTTC. The encoded protein is CANGLAVLSSYNEQFF.

Comment on this clone: Germline and junction disagree at one end, which may indicate a read error. CDR3 sequence reads: CASSLGPLEQYF. In DNA form, the CDR3 reads TGTGCCAGCAGTTTAGGGCCGCTCGAGCAGTACTTC. The chain is built from TRBV7-8 and TRBJ2-7; no clear D. The V gene's germline CDR1 is SGHVS and CDR2 FQNEAQ. The CDR3 loop spans 12 amino acids. Using reference TRBV7-8 and TRBJ2-7 for the parts outside the CDR3, the full variable domain is GAGVSQSPRYKVAKRGQDVALRCDPISGHVSLFWYQQALGQGPEFLTYFQNEAQLDKSGLPSDRFFAERPEGSVSTLKIQRTQQEDSAVYLCASSLGPLEQYFGPGTRLTVT.

V usage is TRBV12-3 or TRBV12-4 and J usage is TRBJ2-3; no clear D. V was shortened by 6 bases and J by 4 bases, with 11 bases between the two germline ends. The CDR3 length is 13 residues. The CDR3 spells CASSGRLADTQYF. In DNA form, the CDR3 reads TGTGCCAGCAGCGGTAGACTCGCAGATACGCAGTATTTT.

This clone occurred a few times. The chain carries TRBV28 and TRBJ1-5, with D maybe TRBD1 (5 bases). V shed 4 bases and J shed 2 bases, with 15 bases lying between them. CDR1 is MDHEN and CDR2 is SYDVKM in the germline V gene. The CDR3 spans 16 residues. The CDR3 coding sequence is TGTGCCAGCAGTTCCTGGGGCAGGGAGGGCAATCAGCCCCAGCATTTT. Translated, it gives CASSSWGREGNQPQHF.

V and J are TRBV12-3 or TRBV12-4 and TRBJ1-1; D is ambiguous. Trimming removed 3 bases from V and 8 bases from J, with 10 bases in between. CDR3 size: 12 residues. The DNA of the CDR3 is TGTGCCAGCAGTTTCTCCCTCCTAGAAGCTTTCTTT. It codes for CASSFSLLEAFF.

The V gene is TRBV28, the J gene TRBJ1-5; D remains unclear. The CDR3 contains 16 residues. Germline values: CDR1 MDHEN, CDR2 SYDVKM. With 6 bases removed from V and 3 bases from J, the gap between germline ends came to 18 bases. The CDR3 reads CASSSPQRHNNQPQHF. The CDR3 DNA reads as TGTGCCAGCAGCTCCCCTCAGAGGCACAACAATCAGCCCCAGCATTTT.

The rearrangement joins TRBV12-2 to TRBJ2-7; the DNA was not compared with TRBD2, the D call given in the table. TRBV12-2 has pseudogene status. The CDR3 consists of 18 residues. DNA of the CDR3: TGTGCAAGTCGCATGGGACTAGCGGGAGAGGTATCCATCTACGAGCAGTACTTC. Amino acid sequence: CASRMGLAGEVSIYEQYF.

The chain combines TRBV14 with TRBJ2-1; D perhaps matches TRBD1 (6 bases). The CDR3 consists of 15 residues. Germline lookup yields CDR1 SGHDN and CDR2 FVKESK. V was trimmed by 3 bases and J by 0 bases, leaving 9 bases between them. The CDR3 bases are TGTGCCAGCAGCCAGGGGGCTAGCTCCTACAATGAGCAGTTCTTC. Protein product: CASSQGASSYNEQFF.